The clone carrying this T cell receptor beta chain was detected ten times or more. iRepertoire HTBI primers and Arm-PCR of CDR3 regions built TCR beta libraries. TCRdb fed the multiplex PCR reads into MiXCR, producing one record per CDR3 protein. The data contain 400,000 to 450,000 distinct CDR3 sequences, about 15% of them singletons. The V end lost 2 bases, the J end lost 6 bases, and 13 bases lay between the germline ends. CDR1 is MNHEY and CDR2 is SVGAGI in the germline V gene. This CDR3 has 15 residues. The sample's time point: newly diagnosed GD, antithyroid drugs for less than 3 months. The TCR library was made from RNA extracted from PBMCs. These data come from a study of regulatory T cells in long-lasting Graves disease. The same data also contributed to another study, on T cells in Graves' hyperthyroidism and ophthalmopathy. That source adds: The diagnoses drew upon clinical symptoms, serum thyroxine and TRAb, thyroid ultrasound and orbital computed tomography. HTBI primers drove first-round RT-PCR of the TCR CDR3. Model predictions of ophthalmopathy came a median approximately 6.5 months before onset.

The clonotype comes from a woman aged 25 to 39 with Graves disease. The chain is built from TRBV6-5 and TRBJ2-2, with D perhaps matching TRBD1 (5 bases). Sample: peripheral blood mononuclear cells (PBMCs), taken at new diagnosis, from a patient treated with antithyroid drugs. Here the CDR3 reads CASSYLGASAGELFF. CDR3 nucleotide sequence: TGTGCCAGCAGTTACCTAGGGGCGAGCGCCGGGGAGCTGTTTTTT.